This T cell receptor beta chain was sequenced during a study of T cell responses to AZD1222 COVID-19 vaccine. The repertoire was sequenced with immunoSEQ multiplex PCR; TCRdb's copy has only in-frame clones and lacks some. The profile shows approximately 140,000 clones, 80% to 85% of them singletons. The CDR3 runs to 12 residues. V was trimmed by 10 bases and J by 2 bases, leaving 11 bases between them. CDR1 and CDR2 (germline): WSHSY, SAAADI. Sequences were derived from peripheral blood, sampled on day 0 of MenACWY control vaccination. The receptor was derived from an adult in good health. The rearrangement joins TRBV10-2 to TRBJ1-1; tentative D call: TRBD1 (5 bases). DNA of the CDR3: TGCGCCACCTCGAGGGGAAACACTGAAGCTTTCTTT. This codes for CATSRGNTEAFF.